The 23 T cell receptor beta chains given below trace back to one sample, sequenced in a study of PD-1 blockade in classical Hodgkin lymphoma. Time point given: cycle 4 day 1 (C4D1), after about 6 weeks of nivolumab. In every patient, relapse followed autologous stem cell transplantation, while exposure to brentuximab vedotin differed. This table comes from immunoSEQ multiplex PCR, and its TCRdb copy is limited to in-frame clones, with some not included. The sample holds tens of thousands of clones, around nine tenths seen once. This material consisted of peripheral blood mononuclear cells (PBMCs), taken before the fourth cycle of nivolumab. The receptor set was obtained from a human donor with classical Hodgkin lymphoma.

The chain employs TRBV27 and TRBJ1-1; 9 positions agree with TRBD1. V lost 6 bases and J lost 5; bases outside the gene matches: 10. Germline CDR1 reads MNHEY; CDR2 reads SMNVEV (reference sequence). The CDR3 contains 15 residues. The CDR3 DNA sequence: TGTGCCAGCAGCCCTAGGGACAGGGTTTTTACTGAAGCTTTCTTT. Protein sequence: CASSPRDRVFTEAFF.

CDR3 amino acids: CASSVGDTMGTEAFF. The CDR3 DNA is TGTGCCAGCAGCGTAGGGGACACGATGGGCACTGAAGCTTTCTTT. The chain employs TRBV9 and TRBJ1-1; D might be TRBD1 (6 bases). The germline V gene has CDR1 SGDLS and CDR2 YYNGEE. The CDR3 runs to 15 residues. V dropped 0 bases and J dropped 4 bases, with 13 bases sitting between them.

This clone came up a few times. This chain joins TRBV2 and TRBJ1-5, with TRBD1 matching over 7 bases. The CDR3 extends over 15 amino acids. V shed 3 bases, J shed 3 bases, and the junction held 5 bases outside the gene matches. The germline gives CDR1 SNHLY, CDR2 FYNNEI. The CDR3 protein is CASSDGTAYNQPQHF. CDR3 in DNA: TGTGCCAGCAGTGACGGGACAGCATACAATCAGCCCCAGCATTTT.

The chain recombines TRBV7-9 with TRBJ1-6, with D possibly TRBD1 on 5 matching bases. The V end was cut by 1 base, the J end by 11 bases, with 9 bases between. Germline V lookup: CDR1 SEHNR, CDR2 FQNEAQ (reference sequence). The CDR3 spans 13 residues. The CDR3, as DNA: TGTGCCAGCAGCTTAGATGCAGGGACACCCCTCCACTTT. It is translated as CASSLDAGTPLHF.

The V gene is TRBV6-5, the J gene TRBJ1-2, with TRBD1 as a possible D gene (6 bases). CDR1 and CDR2 from the germline V gene are MNHEY and SVGAGI. Trimming took off 4 bases at V and 6 bases at J, with 15 bases between the two ends. This CDR3 has 14 residues. CDR3: CASSSRGFSHGYTF. In DNA, the CDR3 is TGTGCCAGCAGTTCCAGGGGATTTTCACATGGCTACACCTTC.

J is TRBJ2-7 and V is TRBV7-2; D remains ambiguous. V was clipped by 3 bases and J by 5 bases, with 14 bases between them. The CDR3 totals 14 residues. Per germline, CDR1 SGHTA and CDR2 FQGNSA. CDR3 residues: CASSFQAGSNEQYF. In nucleotides, the CDR3 is TGTGCCAGCAGCTTTCAAGCAGGATCGAACGAGCAGTACTTC.

This chain links TRBV18 with TRBJ1-1; D remains unclear. The ends were cut back, 0 bases at V and 2 bases at J, with 1 base in the middle. CDR1 and CDR2 (germline): KGHSH, LQKENI. The CDR3 runs to 12 residues. CDR3 nucleotide sequence: TGTGCCAGCTCACCACCCAACACTGAAGCTTTCTTT. Amino acid sequence: CASSPPNTEAFF.

This chain joins TRBV6-6 and TRBJ1-5; weak D call: TRBD1 (5 bases). With 0 bases removed from V and 2 bases from J, the gap between germline ends came to 8 bases. Germline CDR1 and CDR2: MNHNY and SVGAGI (reference sequence). The CDR3 covers 15 residues. CDR3 sequence: CASSYSTVGNQPQHF. CDR3 DNA sequence: TGTGCCAGCAGTTACTCGACAGTGGGCAATCAGCCCCAGCATTTT.

The chain links TRBV15 to TRBJ2-5, with TRBD2 identical over 10 bases. With 5 bases clipped from V and 3 bases from J, the junction kept 3 bases outside the gene matches. Germline CDR1 is LNHNV and CDR2 is YYDKDF (reference sequence). The CDR3 consists of 14 residues. The CDR3 here is CATSGGLAKETQYF. In nucleotides, the CDR3 is TGTGCCACCAGCGGGGGACTAGCGAAAGAGACCCAGTACTTC.

The rearrangement links TRBV6-6 to TRBJ2-1, with TRBD2 matching over 7 bases. V lost 5 bases to trimming and J lost 8 bases; unmatched junction nucleotides: 3. There are 12 residues in the CDR3. Germline lookup yields CDR1 MNHNY and CDR2 SVGAGI (reference sequence). The CDR3 is CASSRGGDEQFF. The CDR3 nucleotides read TGTGCCAGCAGTCGTGGGGGGGATGAGCAGTTCTTC.

The genes are TRBV27 and TRBJ1-6, with D hard to call. CDR1 is MNHEY and CDR2 is SMNVEV in the germline V gene (reference sequence). V shed 2 bases and J shed 10 bases, with 6 bases lying between them. The CDR3 is 12 residues long. The CDR3 DNA sequence: TGTGCCAGCAGTTTAGTCGGATCACCCCTCCACTTT. Its translation: CASSLVGSPLHF.

This rearrangement joins TRBV6-1 to TRBJ2-7; 9 bases agree with TRBD1. Germline CDR1 is MNHNS and CDR2 is SASEGT. The V segment lost 6 bases and the J segment 2 bases; nucleotides outside the gene matches: 2. The CDR3 is 13 residues long. The CDR3 is CASSRDRAYEQYF. The CDR3 DNA reads as TGTGCCAGCAGCCGGGACAGGGCCTACGAGCAGTACTTC.

The chain joins TRBV5-4 to TRBJ2-5; 7 nucleotides line up with TRBD2. Germline CDR1 and CDR2: SGHNT and YYREEE (reference sequence). The CDR3 loop spans 16 amino acids. V dropped 0 bases and J dropped 4; count of bases not matched to a gene: 9. The CDR3 region is CASSLAASGLPETQYF. Written as DNA, the CDR3 is TGTGCCAGCAGCTTGGCGGCTAGCGGTTTACCAGAGACCCAGTACTTC. The variable domain in full, with the rest retrieved from reference TRBV5-4 and TRBJ2-5, is ETGVTQSPTHLIKTRGQQVTLRCSSQSGHNTVSWYQQALGQGPQFIFQYYREEENGRGNFPPRFSGLQFPNYSSELNVNALELDDSALYLCASSLAASGLPETQYFGPGTRLLVL.

This chain links TRBV7-7 with TRBJ2-3; the D gene is possibly TRBD1 (6 bases). Trimming left V 1 base short and J 2 bases short, with 10 bases between. The CDR3 consists of 15 residues. CDR1 and CDR2 from the germline V gene are SSHAT and FNYEAQ (reference sequence). The CDR3 sequence: CASSLGGQNTDTQYF. Here the CDR3 DNA reads TGTGCCAGCAGCTTAGGAGGACAGAACACAGATACGCAGTATTTT.

The chain carries TRBV2 and TRBJ2-1, with a possible D match to TRBD2 (6 bases). Germline assignment: CDR1 SNHLY and CDR2 FYNNEI. The CDR3 has 16 residues. Deletions cut 2 bases from V and 3 bases from J, with 14 bases between. CDR3 sequence reads: CASSEPPGLYYNEQFF. CDR3 coding DNA: TGTGCCAGCAGTGAACCACCGGGACTGTACTACAATGAGCAGTTCTTC. Full variable domain (missing parts from reference TRBV2 and TRBJ2-1): EPEVTQTPSHQVTQMGQEVILRCVPISNHLYFYWYRQILGQKVEFLVSFYNNEISEKSEIFDDQFSVERPDGSNFTLKIRSTKLEDSAMYFCASSEPPGLYYNEQFFGPGTRLTVL.

The CDR3: CASSLERAPHTQYF. CDR3 bases: TGTGCCAGCAGCCTGGAACGGGCTCCCCATACGCAGTATTTT. The chain couples TRBV7-2 to TRBJ2-3; no firm D call. The CDR3 has 14 residues. CDR1 and CDR2 from the germline V gene are SGHTA and FQGNSA. Between the trimmed V and J ends, which lost 5 bases and 7 bases, there was a span of 16 bases.

V gene TRBV4-2 combines with J gene TRBJ2-2; D gene uncertain. There are 12 residues in the CDR3. Germline V gene data show CDR1 as LGHNA and CDR2 as YNFKEQ. V dropped 5 bases and J dropped 6 bases, with 7 bases sitting between them. DNA for the CDR3: TGTGCCAGCAGCTGGAAATCCGGGGAGCTGTTTTTT. Translation gives CASSWKSGELFF.

This clone has just one count. V and J are TRBV5-4 and TRBJ2-7, with D hard to call. This CDR3 spans 20 amino acids. Germline CDR1 reads SGHNT; CDR2 reads YYREEE (reference sequence). With 0 bases removed from V and 3 bases from J, the gap between germline ends came to 28 bases. Written as DNA, the CDR3 is TGTGCCAGCAGCTTGGCTTTTTGGATCTTTGACCGCGGACCCAACTACGAGCAGTACTTC. Translating gives CASSLAFWIFDRGPNYEQYF.

The chain carries TRBV7-7 and TRBJ1-4; D uncertain. The CDR3 extends over 13 amino acids. Germline CDR1 is SSHAT and CDR2 is FNYEAQ (reference sequence). Deletions cut 1 base from V and 8 bases from J, with 8 bases between. For the CDR3, the DNA is TGTGCCAGCAGCTTAGATCGCGGGGAAAAACTGTTTTTT. This codes for CASSLDRGEKLFF. The variable domain in full, completed from reference TRBV7-7 and TRBJ1-4, reads GAGVSQSPRYKVTKRGQDVTLRCDPISSHATLYWYQQALGQGPEFLTYFNYEAQPDKSGLPSDRFSAERPEGSISTLTIQRTEQRDSAMYRCASSLDRGEKLFFGSGTQLSVL.

The genes are TRBV5-6 and TRBJ2-7; D is ambiguous. Germline lookup yields CDR1 SGHDT and CDR2 YYEEEE. Trimming pared 4 bases from V and 3 bases from J, leaving 11 bases between. This CDR3 has 13 residues. CDR3 protein: CASSPGVYYEQYF. CDR3 nucleotide sequence: TGTGCCAGCAGCCCCGGAGTTTACTACGAGCAGTACTTC.

The rearrangement uses TRBV9 and TRBJ1-1, with a tentative D call TRBD1 (5 bases). The CDR3 loop spans 14 amino acids. CDR1 and CDR2 from the germline V gene are SGDLS and YYNGEE. V lost 0 bases and J lost 4, with 10 bases in between. The chain's CDR3 is CASSVGGSGTEAFF. As DNA, the CDR3 is TGTGCCAGCAGCGTAGGGGGGTCGGGCACTGAAGCTTTCTTT.

The CDR3: CASSTQRDRHSDTQYF. As DNA, the CDR3 is TGTGCCAGTAGTACCCAGAGGGACAGGCATTCAGATACGCAGTATTTT. The chain uses TRBV19 and TRBJ2-3; 8 bases are shared with TRBD1. The CDR3 is 16 residues long. J was trimmed by 4 bases and V by 4 bases; bases with no gene match: 10. CDR1 is LNHDA, CDR2 SQIVND, per germline (reference sequence). Based on the CDR3 plus reference TRBV19 and TRBJ2-3, the full variable domain is DGGITQSPKYLFRKEGQNVTLSCEQNLNHDAMYWYRQDPGQGLRLIYYSQIVNDFQKGDIAEGYSVSREKKESFPLTVTSAQKNPTAFYLCASSTQRDRHSDTQYFGPGTRLTVL.

In its sample, this clone was seen once. V usage is TRBV6-5 and J usage is TRBJ2-7, with D perhaps matching TRBD1 (5 bases). Trimming pared 0 bases from V and 3 bases from J, leaving 9 bases between. The CDR3 totals 14 residues. Germline V gene lookup returns CDR1 MNHEY and CDR2 SVGAGI. The CDR3 reads CASSYSETDYEQYF. For the CDR3, the DNA is TGTGCCAGCAGTTACTCTGAGACAGACTACGAGCAGTACTTC.